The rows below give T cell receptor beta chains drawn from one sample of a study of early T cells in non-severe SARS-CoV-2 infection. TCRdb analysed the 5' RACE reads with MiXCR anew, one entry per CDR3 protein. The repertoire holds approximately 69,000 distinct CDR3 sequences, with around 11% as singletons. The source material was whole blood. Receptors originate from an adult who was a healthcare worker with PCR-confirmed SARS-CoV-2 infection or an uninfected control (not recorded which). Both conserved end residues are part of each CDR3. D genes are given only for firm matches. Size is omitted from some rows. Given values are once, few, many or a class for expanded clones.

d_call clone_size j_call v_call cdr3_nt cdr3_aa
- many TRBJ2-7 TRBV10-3 TGTGCCATCAGTGAGAACGTGGACGGAGACTACGAGCAGTACTTC CAISENVDGDYEQYF
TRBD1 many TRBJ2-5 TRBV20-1 TGCAGTGCTAGGGACACAGGGGCCGAAGAGACCCAGTACTTC CSARDTGAEETQYF
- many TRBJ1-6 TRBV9 TGTGCCAGCAGCGAGGGGGACCTTTCGGCCCTCCACTTT CASSEGDLSALHF
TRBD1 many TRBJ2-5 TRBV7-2 TGTGCCAGCAGCTTAGCACACAGGGGATTTCAAGAGACCCAGTACTTC CASSLAHRGFQETQYF
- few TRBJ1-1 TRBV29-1 TGCAGCGTTGAATCCGGGCCGGGGCGTAGCACTGAAGCTTTCTTT CSVESGPGRSTEAFF
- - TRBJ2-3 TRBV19 TGTGCCAGTAGTAGTCGGCGATCCTCTACTAGCACAGATACGCAGTATTTT CASSSRRSSTSTDTQYF
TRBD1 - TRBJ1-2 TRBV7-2 TGTGCCAGCAGCTCGGGGGGACAGAGTAAGCTATATGGCTACACCTTC CASSSGGQSKLYGYTF
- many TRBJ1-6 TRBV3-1 TGTGCCAGCAGCCAAGGATGGGGGGAATCACCCCTCCACTTT CASSQGWGESPLHF
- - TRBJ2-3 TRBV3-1 TGTGCCAGCAGCCAAGATCTTGGACCCTATCACACAGATACGCAGTATTTT CASSQDLGPYHTDTQYF
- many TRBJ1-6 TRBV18 TGTGCCAGCTCTCGGGAGGGATTGAGATCACCCCTCCACTTT CASSREGLRSPLHF
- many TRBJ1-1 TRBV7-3 TGTGCCAGCAGCCCAGGGGCGGTGGGGCTTACCCACCCAAAGAACACTGAAGCTTTCTTT CASSPGAVGLTHPKNTEAFF
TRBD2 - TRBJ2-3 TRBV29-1 TGCAGCGTGAGCTTAGCGGGAGAGGGTACAGATACGCAGTATTTT CSVSLAGEGTDTQYF
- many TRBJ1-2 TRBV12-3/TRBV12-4 TGTGCCAGACGACCGCCGGCCTCAGTGGGAGACTATGGCTACACCTTC CARRPPASVGDYGYTF
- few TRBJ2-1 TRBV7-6 TGTGCCAGCAGCTTGAGCCTTCGCAATGAGCAGTTCTTC CASSLSLRNEQFF
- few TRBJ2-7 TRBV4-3 TGCGCCAGCAGCTCCAGGGAACAGGGCTACGAGCAGTACTTC CASSSREQGYEQYF
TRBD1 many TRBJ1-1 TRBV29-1 TGCAGCGTCAAAAACAGGGGCGGCACTGAAGCTTTCTTT CSVKNRGGTEAFF
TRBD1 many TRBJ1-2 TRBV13 TGTGCCAGCAGCGGCAGGGGGGTTGGCTACACCTTC CASSGRGVGYTF
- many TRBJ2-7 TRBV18 TGTGCCAGCTCACTGGAGGGAGACTCCTACGAGCAGTACTTC CASSLEGDSYEQYF
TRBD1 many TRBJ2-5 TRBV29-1 TGCAGCGTTGTGACAGGGGGCGAGACCCAGTACTTC CSVVTGGETQYF
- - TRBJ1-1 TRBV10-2 TGCGCCACCACGAGGGAGGGTTGGAAGACTGAAGCTTTCTTT CATTREGWKTEAFF
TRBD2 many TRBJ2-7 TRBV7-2 TGTGCCAGCAGCTTGCTAGCGGGAGAATCCTACGAGCAGTACTTC CASSLLAGESYEQYF
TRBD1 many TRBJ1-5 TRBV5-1 TGCGCCAGCAGCTTGACAGGGGACGAACAGCCCCAGCATTTT CASSLTGDEQPQHF
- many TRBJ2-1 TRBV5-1 TGCGCCAGCAAACGGGACACCCTAGGGGACAATGAGCAGTTCTTC CASKRDTLGDNEQFF
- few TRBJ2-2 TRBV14 TGTGCCAGCAGCCAGGATTCAGGGGTCGGGGAGCTGTTTTTT CASSQDSGVGELFF
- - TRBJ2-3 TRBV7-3 TGTGCCAGCAGCTTAAGCGGAGCTAATACGCAGTATTTT CASSLSGANTQYF
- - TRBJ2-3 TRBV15 TGTGCCACCAAGCGTAGCACAGATACGCAGTATTTT CATKRSTDTQYF
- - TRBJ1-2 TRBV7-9 TGTGCCAGCAGCTTAGTAGGAGATGGCTACACCTTC CASSLVGDGYTF
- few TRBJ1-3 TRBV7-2 TGTGCCAGCAGCTTACCGGCCGGGCAGGTCTCTGAAAACACCATATATTTT CASSLPAGQVSENTIYF
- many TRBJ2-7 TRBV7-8 TGTGCCAGCAGCTTAGTGGCCGGGCCCGAGCAGTACTTC CASSLVAGPEQYF
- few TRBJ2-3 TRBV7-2 TGTGCCAGCAGCTTAGGGTGGGTCACCACAGATACGCAGTATTTT CASSLGWVTTDTQYF
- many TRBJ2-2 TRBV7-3 TGTGCCAGCAGCATGGCCGGGACGTCGAACACCGGGGAGCTGTTTTTT CASSMAGTSNTGELFF
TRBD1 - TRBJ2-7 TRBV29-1 TGCAGCGTTAAGCACAGGGGAGCCGCCGAGCAGTACTTC CSVKHRGAAEQYF
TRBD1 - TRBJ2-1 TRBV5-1 TGCGCCAGCAGCGTACAGACAGGGGGCCGCTCCTACAATGAGCAGTTCTTC CASSVQTGGRSYNEQFF
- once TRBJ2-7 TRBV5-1 TGCGCCAGCAGCCCCACCTTGGTGAATACCTACGAGCAGTACTTC CASSPTLVNTYEQYF
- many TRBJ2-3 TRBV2 TGTGCCAGCAGTGGGGGACAAGCTAGCACAGATACGCAGTATTTT CASSGGQASTDTQYF
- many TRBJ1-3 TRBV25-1 TGTGCCAGCAGTGACGACAGAGGAAACACCATATATTTT CASSDDRGNTIYF
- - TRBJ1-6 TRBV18 TGTGCCAGCTCACCACCCGGAGCCACCCTCCACTTT CASSPPGATLHF
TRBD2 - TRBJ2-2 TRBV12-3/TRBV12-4 TGTGCCAGCAGTACGGGAACTAGCGGGGGGGACACCGGGGAGCTGTTTTTT CASSTGTSGGDTGELFF
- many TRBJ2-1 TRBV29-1 TGCAGCGCGACCCTTATTAATTCCTACAATGAGCAGTTCTTC CSATLINSYNEQFF
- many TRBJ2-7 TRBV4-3 TGCGCCAGCAGCCAAGATTTTGTTCGGTACGAGCAGTACTTC CASSQDFVRYEQYF
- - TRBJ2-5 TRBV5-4 TGTGCCAGCAGCGTACGTACAGAGACCCAGTACTTC CASSVRTETQYF